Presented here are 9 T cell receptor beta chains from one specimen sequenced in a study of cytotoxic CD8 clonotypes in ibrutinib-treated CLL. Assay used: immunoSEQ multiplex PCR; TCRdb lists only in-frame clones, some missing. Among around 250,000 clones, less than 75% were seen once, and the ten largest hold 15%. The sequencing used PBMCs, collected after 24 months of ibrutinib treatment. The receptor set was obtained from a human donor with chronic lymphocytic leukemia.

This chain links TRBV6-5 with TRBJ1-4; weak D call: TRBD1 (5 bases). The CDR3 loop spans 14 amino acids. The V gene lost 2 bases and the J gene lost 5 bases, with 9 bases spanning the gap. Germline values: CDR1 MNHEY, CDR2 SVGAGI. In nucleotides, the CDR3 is TGTGCCAGCAGTTACGGGGGGGTCAATGAAAAACTGTTTTTT. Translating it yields CASSYGGVNEKLFF.

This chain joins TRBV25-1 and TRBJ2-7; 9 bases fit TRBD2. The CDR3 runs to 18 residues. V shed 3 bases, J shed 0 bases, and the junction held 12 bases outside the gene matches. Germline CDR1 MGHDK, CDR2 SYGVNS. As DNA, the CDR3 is TGTGCCAGCAGTGATCACTCGACTAGCGGCCTCAGCTCCTACGAGCAGTACTTC. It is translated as CASSDHSTSGLSSYEQYF.

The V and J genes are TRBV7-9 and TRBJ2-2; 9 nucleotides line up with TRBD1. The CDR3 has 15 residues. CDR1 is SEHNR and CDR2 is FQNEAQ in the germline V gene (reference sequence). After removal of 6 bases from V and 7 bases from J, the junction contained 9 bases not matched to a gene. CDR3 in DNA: TGTGCCAGCAGATCCGGGACAGGGTTCTTCGGGGAGCTGTTTTTT. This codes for CASRSGTGFFGELFF.

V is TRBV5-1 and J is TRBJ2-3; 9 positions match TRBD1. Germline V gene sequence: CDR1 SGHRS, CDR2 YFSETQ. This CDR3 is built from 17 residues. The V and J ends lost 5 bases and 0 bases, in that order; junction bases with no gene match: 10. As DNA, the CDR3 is TGCGCCAGCAGAGTCGGGGGACAGGGAATAAGCACAGATACGCAGTATTTT. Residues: CASRVGGQGISTDTQYF.

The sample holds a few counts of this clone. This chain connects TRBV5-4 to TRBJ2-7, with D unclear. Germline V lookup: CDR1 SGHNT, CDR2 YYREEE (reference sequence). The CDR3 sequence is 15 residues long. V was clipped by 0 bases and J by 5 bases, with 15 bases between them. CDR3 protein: CASSLGLGLIDEQYF. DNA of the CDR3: TGTGCCAGCAGCTTGGGGCTAGGCTTGATAGACGAGCAGTACTTC.

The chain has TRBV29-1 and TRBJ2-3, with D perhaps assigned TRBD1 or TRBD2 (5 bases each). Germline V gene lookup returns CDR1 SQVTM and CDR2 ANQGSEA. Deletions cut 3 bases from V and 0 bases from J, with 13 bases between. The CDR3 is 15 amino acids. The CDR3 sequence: CSVDQGVTSTDTQYF. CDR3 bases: TGCAGCGTTGACCAGGGAGTAACTAGCACAGATACGCAGTATTTT.

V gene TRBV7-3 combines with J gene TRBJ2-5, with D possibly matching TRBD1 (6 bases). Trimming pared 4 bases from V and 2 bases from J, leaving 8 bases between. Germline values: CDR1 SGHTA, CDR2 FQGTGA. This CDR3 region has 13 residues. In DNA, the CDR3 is TGTGCCAGCAGCTCTGGACAGCAAGAGACCCAGTACTTC. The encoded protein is CASSSGQQETQYF.

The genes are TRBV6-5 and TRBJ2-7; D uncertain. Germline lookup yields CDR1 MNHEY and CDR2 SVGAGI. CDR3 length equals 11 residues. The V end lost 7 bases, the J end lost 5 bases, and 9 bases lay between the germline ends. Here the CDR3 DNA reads TGTGCCAGCAAGGGTTTCGACGAGCAGTACTTC. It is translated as CASKGFDEQYF.

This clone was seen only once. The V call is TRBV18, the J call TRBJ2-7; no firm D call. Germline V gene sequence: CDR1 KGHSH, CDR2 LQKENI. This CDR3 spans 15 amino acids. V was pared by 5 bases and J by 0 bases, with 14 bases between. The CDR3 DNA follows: TGTGCCAGCTCATCCCGGACGGATCTCTCCTACGAGCAGTACTTC. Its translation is CASSSRTDLSYEQYF.